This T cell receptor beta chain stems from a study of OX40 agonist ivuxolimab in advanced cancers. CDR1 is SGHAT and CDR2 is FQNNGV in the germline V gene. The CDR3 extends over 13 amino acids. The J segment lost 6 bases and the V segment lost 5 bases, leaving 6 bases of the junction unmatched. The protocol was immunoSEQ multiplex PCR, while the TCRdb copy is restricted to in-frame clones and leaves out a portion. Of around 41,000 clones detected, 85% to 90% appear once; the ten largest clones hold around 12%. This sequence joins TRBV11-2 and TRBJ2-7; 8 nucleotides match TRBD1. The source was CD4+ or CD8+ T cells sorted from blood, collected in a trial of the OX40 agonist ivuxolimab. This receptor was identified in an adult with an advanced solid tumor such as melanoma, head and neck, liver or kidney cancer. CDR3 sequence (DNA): TGTGCCAGCAGCGCCCCAGGGGGCCGCGAGCAGTACTTC. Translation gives CASSAPGGREQYF.